Listed below are T cell receptor beta chains from one sample, sequenced in a study of CD8+ T cells in alopecia areata. Sequenced by immunoSEQ multiplex PCR; TCRdb stores in-frame clones only, minus some. The top ten clones hold around 0.7% of a sample with roughly 190,000 clones, more than 55% of them seen once. The source material was CD4+ T cells sorted from blood, sampled at week 4, from a patient treated with tofacitinib. The receptor set was obtained from a human donor with alopecia areata. CDR3s include the opening cysteine and the closing phenylalanine or tryptophan. Each record gives: J gene, clone size, D gene, V gene, CDR3 DNA, CDR3 protein. A D gene is named only where the DNA matches it firmly. Only some rows state a clone size, as once, few, many or a class for expanded clones.

J: TRBJ2-3
size: NA
D: TRBD2
V: TRBV30
DNA: TGTGCCTGGAGTGAGGGAGGGATGGGAGATACGCAGTATTTT
CDR3: CAWSEGGMGDTQYF

J: TRBJ2-5
size: NA
D: NA
V: TRBV29-1
DNA: TGCAGCGTTGCCCTTCGGGTCGGGGGGACAGTCCCTCAAGAGACCCAGTACTTC
CDR3: CSVALRVGGTVPQETQYF

J: TRBJ2-1
size: once
D: NA
V: TRBV9
DNA: TGTGCCAGCAGCCAAGATGCGGCTAGCGCTTCCTACAATGAGCAGTTCTTC
CDR3: CASSQDAASASYNEQFF

J: TRBJ1-1
size: NA
D: NA
V: TRBV29-1
DNA: TGCAGCGTTGTCCCCTGGACTGAAGCTTTCTTT
CDR3: CSVVPWTEAFF

J: TRBJ1-1
size: NA
D: TRBD1
V: TRBV29-1
DNA: TGCAGCGTTGTTCCAGGGACAGGGACTGAAGCTTTCTTT
CDR3: CSVVPGTGTEAFF

J: TRBJ1-1
size: NA
D: NA
V: TRBV4-2
DNA: TGTGCCAGCAGCCAGAGCGGCACTGAAGCTTTCTTT
CDR3: CASSQSGTEAFF

J: TRBJ2-5
size: NA
D: NA
V: TRBV2
DNA: TGTGCCAGCAACAGGGACCAAGAGACCCAGTACTTC
CDR3: CASNRDQETQYF

J: TRBJ2-2
size: NA
D: NA
V: TRBV5-1
DNA: TGCGCCAGCAGCTTGGTCGCCTCCCTGTATGCCGGGGAGCTGTTTTTT
CDR3: CASSLVASLYAGELFF

J: TRBJ2-2
size: NA
D: NA
V: TRBV9
DNA: TGTGCCAGCAGCGTAGCAGGTGGGGGTACCGGGGAGCTGTTTTTT
CDR3: CASSVAGGGTGELFF

J: TRBJ2-1
size: NA
D: NA
V: TRBV7-8
DNA: TGTGCCAGCAGCTTACTTCCTATCACTGAGCAGTTCTTC
CDR3: CASSLLPITEQFF

J: TRBJ2-1
size: NA
D: TRBD1
V: TRBV10-3
DNA: TGTGCCATCAGGGAAGACAGGGGGACCCCCAATGAGCAGTTCTTC
CDR3: CAIREDRGTPNEQFF

J: TRBJ2-4
size: few
D: NA
V: TRBV18
DNA: TGTGCCAGCTCACCACCCCTAATCGGCATTCAGTACTTC
CDR3: CASSPPLIGIQYF

J: TRBJ1-4
size: NA
D: NA
V: TRBV30
DNA: TGTGCCTGGAGTAATCAACAGGAAAAACTGTTTTTT
CDR3: CAWSNQQEKLFF

J: TRBJ2-1
size: few
D: TRBD1
V: TRBV29-1
DNA: TGCAGCGAACAGGACAGGGGTCGTTTCAATGAGCAGTTCTTC
CDR3: CSEQDRGRFNEQFF

J: TRBJ1-2
size: once
D: TRBD1
V: TRBV29-1
DNA: TGCAGAGTTACTGATACAGGGGACTATGGCTACACCTTC
CDR3: CRVTDTGDYGYTF

J: TRBJ2-7
size: NA
D: NA
V: TRBV5-4
DNA: TGTGCCAGCAGCAGGGAGGCCTCCTACGAGCAGTACTTC
CDR3: CASSREASYEQYF

J: TRBJ1-1
size: NA
D: NA
V: TRBV7-9
DNA: TGTGCCAGCAGCTTAGGACAGAACACTGAAGCTTTCTTT
CDR3: CASSLGQNTEAFF

J: TRBJ2-7
size: once
D: NA
V: TRBV6-5
DNA: TGTGCCAGCCGTCGAGCGCTTTCGGTGGACGAGCAGTACTTC
CDR3: CASRRALSVDEQYF

J: TRBJ1-2
size: NA
D: NA
V: TRBV28
DNA: TGTGCCAGCAGTGCCCCGGGGTCGAGTAACTATGGCTACACCTTC
CDR3: CASSAPGSSNYGYTF

J: TRBJ1-2
size: NA
D: NA
V: TRBV30
DNA: TGTGCCTGGAGTGGGGGGAAGGCCTATGGCTACACCTTC
CDR3: CAWSGGKAYGYTF

J: TRBJ2-2
size: NA
D: TRBD1
V: TRBV29-1
DNA: TGCAGCGTGCAGACAGGGAGAGACACCGGGGAGCTGTTTTTT
CDR3: CSVQTGRDTGELFF

J: TRBJ2-1
size: NA
D: NA
V: TRBV25-1
DNA: TGTGCCAGCAGCGCTCCGGGACTGAGGGTGGATGAGCAGTTCTTC
CDR3: CASSAPGLRVDEQFF

J: TRBJ2-6
size: NA
D: TRBD1
V: TRBV25-1
DNA: TGTGCCAGCAGTGACTCGGGACAGGGATACTCTGGGGCCAACGTCCTGACTTTC
CDR3: CASSDSGQGYSGANVLTF

J: TRBJ1-2
size: few
D: NA
V: TRBV19
DNA: TGTGCCAGCCATCCGACAGCCAACTATGGCTACACCTTC
CDR3: CASHPTANYGYTF

J: TRBJ2-1
size: NA
D: NA
V: TRBV6-5
DNA: TGTGCCAGCAGGAAAATTGATGAGCAGTTCTTC
CDR3: CASRKIDEQFF

J: TRBJ1-1
size: NA
D: NA
V: TRBV28
DNA: TGTGCCAGCAGTTCCCTTATGGCGGGGAGGGGGTCTTTCTTT
CDR3: CASSSLMAGRGSFF

J: TRBJ2-3
size: NA
D: NA
V: TRBV30
DNA: TGTGCCTGGAGTTCTGACGGCCGGGTCGCAGATACGCAGTATTTT
CDR3: CAWSSDGRVADTQYF

J: TRBJ1-2
size: NA
D: NA
V: TRBV4-3
DNA: TGCGCCAGCAGCCAATTCCAGTTCCCTAACTATGGCTACACCTTC
CDR3: CASSQFQFPNYGYTF

J: TRBJ1-2
size: NA
D: NA
V: TRBV6-5
DNA: TGTGCCGCGGGCTATCGGGGCTACACCTTC
CDR3: CAAGYRGYTF

J: TRBJ2-7
size: NA
D: NA
V: TRBV15
DNA: TGTGCCACCAGCACGAGAGGAGAATCCGAGCAGTACTTC
CDR3: CATSTRGESEQYF

J: TRBJ2-5
size: NA
D: NA
V: TRBV29-1
DNA: TGCAGCTCCTGGAGGGCCTTAGAGACCCAGTACTTC
CDR3: CSSWRALETQYF

J: TRBJ1-1
size: NA
D: NA
V: TRBV29-1
DNA: TGCAGCGCCGACCCCCAGGGGTTCACTGAAGCTTTCTTT
CDR3: CSADPQGFTEAFF

J: TRBJ1-4
size: few
D: NA
V: TRBV5-1
DNA: TGCGCCAGCAGCGGGAGAACAGGGCGTGCGGGGAATGAAAAACTGTTTTTT
CDR3: CASSGRTGRAGNEKLFF

J: TRBJ1-2
size: NA
D: NA
V: TRBV27
DNA: TGTGCCAGCAGTCCAAGCCCCGTAGTGAGCTACACCTTC
CDR3: CASSPSPVVSYTF

J: TRBJ2-7
size: NA
D: NA
V: TRBV7-2
DNA: TGTGCCAGCAGCTTAGACAGGGTCTACGAGCAGTACTTC
CDR3: CASSLDRVYEQYF

J: TRBJ2-5
size: once
D: NA
V: TRBV28
DNA: TGTGCCAGCATTCGCCAGGGGCCTCAGGGGGAGACCCAGTACTTC
CDR3: CASIRQGPQGETQYF

J: TRBJ2-3
size: NA
D: TRBD2
V: TRBV10-3
DNA: TGTGCCATCAGTGGAAGACTAGCGGGAGAGATAGATACGCAGTATTTT
CDR3: CAISGRLAGEIDTQYF

J: TRBJ2-1
size: NA
D: NA
V: TRBV30
DNA: TGTGCTTATGGACGCCACAATGAGCAGTTCTTC
CDR3: CAYGRHNEQFF

J: TRBJ2-3
size: NA
D: NA
V: TRBV7-6
DNA: TGTGCCAGCAGCTTGGCAACGGGAGTGACAGATACGCAGTATTTT
CDR3: CASSLATGVTDTQYF

J: TRBJ1-2
size: few
D: NA
V: TRBV7-9
DNA: TGTGCCAGCAGCCCGGGCTGGGGCAGCCTCGGCTACACCTTC
CDR3: CASSPGWGSLGYTF

J: TRBJ1-2
size: NA
D: NA
V: TRBV29-1
DNA: TGCAGCGTTGTGGGGACTCTTCGAGAGGGAAACTATGGCTACACCTTC
CDR3: CSVVGTLREGNYGYTF

J: TRBJ1-1
size: few
D: NA
V: TRBV7-6
DNA: TGTGCCAGCAGCCCATCAGGACAGATTAACACTGAAGCTTTCTTT
CDR3: CASSPSGQINTEAFF

J: TRBJ2-3
size: few
D: NA
V: TRBV6-5
DNA: TGTGCCAGCAGTTACAAACTGCTCACAGATACGCAGTATTTT
CDR3: CASSYKLLTDTQYF

J: TRBJ1-1
size: NA
D: TRBD1
V: TRBV5-1
DNA: TGCGCCAGCAGCTGGACAGGGGCGATCACTGAAGCTTTCTTT
CDR3: CASSWTGAITEAFF

J: TRBJ1-2
size: NA
D: TRBD1
V: TRBV5-1
DNA: TGCGCCAGCAGCGCAGGACAGGGGGAATGGGGCTACACCTTC
CDR3: CASSAGQGEWGYTF

J: TRBJ1-2
size: NA
D: NA
V: TRBV4-3
DNA: TGCGCCAGCAGCCAAGATGGGGGCAGGGCCTATGGCTACACCTTC
CDR3: CASSQDGGRAYGYTF

J: TRBJ2-7
size: NA
D: TRBD2
V: TRBV6-1
DNA: TGTGCCAGCAGTGAACGGCGGACTAGCGAGCAGTACTTC
CDR3: CASSERRTSEQYF

J: TRBJ2-1
size: few
D: TRBD2
V: TRBV2
DNA: TGTGCCAGCAGTAGAGCTAGCGGGAGGGCCAATGAGCAGTTCTTC
CDR3: CASSRASGRANEQFF

J: TRBJ1-1
size: NA
D: NA
V: TRBV14
DNA: TGTGCCAGCAGCCAAGCGAGGGTTGGAGCTTTCTTT
CDR3: CASSQARVGAFF

J: TRBJ2-3
size: NA
D: TRBD2
V: TRBV30
DNA: TGTGCCTGGACGACTAGCGGGAGGGTTACGCAGTATTTT
CDR3: CAWTTSGRVTQYF

J: TRBJ2-7
size: few
D: TRBD2
V: TRBV11-2
DNA: TGTGCCAGCAGCCCACCGGGACTAGGGGGCGAGCAGTACTTC
CDR3: CASSPPGLGGEQYF

J: TRBJ2-2
size: NA
D: NA
V: TRBV29-1
DNA: TGCAGCGCCACCGACGGGCAGGTATCGAACACCGGGGAGCTGTTTTTT
CDR3: CSATDGQVSNTGELFF

J: TRBJ2-1
size: NA
D: TRBD2
V: TRBV25-1
DNA: TGTGCCAGCAGTGATGGTGCACTAGCGGCCAATGAGCAGTTCTTC
CDR3: CASSDGALAANEQFF